This T cell receptor beta chain originates from a study of blood T cells in healthy people across ages. General observations from the study: With naive T cell percentage, TCR beta diversity showed a strong correlation.

The CDR3 totals 13 residues. The ends lost 9 bases at V and 0 bases at J; junction bases unmatched: 5. Germline assignment: CDR1 LNHNV and CDR2 YYDKDF (reference sequence). Turning to this clonotype: What it recognizes is unknown.

It was roughly 10 milliliters of peripheral blood that were drawn from each donor. Researchers isolated at least 7 million PBMCs per sample. Alongside a J-beta primer mix, a sample-barcoded 5' primer served in a second PCR lasting about 6 to 11 cycles. TCRdb called the 5' RACE reads again in MiXCR, with one record for every CDR3 protein. The sample gives about 1.8 million distinct CDR3 sequences, 49% of which show up once; more than 2% is in the top ten. The receptor comes from a woman aged 40 to 50 in good health. Sequenced input: blood. The chain joins TRBV15 to TRBJ2-7, with 7 bases lining up with TRBD2. As DNA, the CDR3 is TGTGCCACTACCCGCGGGGGCTCCTACGAGCAGTACTTC. Residues: CATTRGGSYEQYF.